This TCR beta chain emerged from a study of blood T cell repertoires in COVID-19. In the study overall: Acute and convalescent COVID-19 samples came from the United States, Italy and Spain. T cells, B-cell-depleted T cells, or PBMCs provided the cDNA or gDNA that served as material.

Sequencing was performed with immunoSEQ multiplex PCR; in TCRdb, only in-frame clones are kept and a portion is missing. Of about 350,000 clones listed, 85% to 90% are singletons. Study members were between 18 and 89 years old and lived in approximately 25 US regions. People in the exposed group encountered a COVID-19 case within 2 weeks before entering the study. Trimming removed 6 bases at V and 4 bases at J, with 32 bases between. The CDR3 spans 20 residues. Germline CDR1 SGHNT, CDR2 YENEEA. The clonotype was recovered from a woman aged 25 to 45 who had been exposed to COVID-19. Sequenced: PBMCs or T cells enriched from blood (not recorded which). The genes are TRBV11-3 and TRBJ2-3; a possible D gene is TRBD1 (5 bases). CDR3 amino acids: CASSSTKTSKDTKSSDTQYF. The CDR3, as DNA: TGTGCCAGCAGTTCAACAAAAACCTCCAAGGACACCAAATCCTCAGATACGCAGTATTTT.